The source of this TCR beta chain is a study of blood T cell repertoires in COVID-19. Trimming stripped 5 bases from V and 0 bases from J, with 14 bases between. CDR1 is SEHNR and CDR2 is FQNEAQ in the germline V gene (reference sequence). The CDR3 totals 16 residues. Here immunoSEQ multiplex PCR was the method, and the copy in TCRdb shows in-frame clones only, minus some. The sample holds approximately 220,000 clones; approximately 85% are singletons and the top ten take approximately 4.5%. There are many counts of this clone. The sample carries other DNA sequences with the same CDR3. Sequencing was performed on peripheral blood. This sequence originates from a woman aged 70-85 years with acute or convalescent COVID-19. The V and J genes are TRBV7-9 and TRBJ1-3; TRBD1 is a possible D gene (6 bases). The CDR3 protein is CASSLGQFSSGNTIYF. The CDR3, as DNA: TGTGCCAGCAGCCTAGGACAGTTCTCCTCTGGAAACACCATATATTTT.